This TCR beta chain was observed in a study of T cell responses to AZD1222 COVID-19 vaccine. Findings and limits, study-wide: Spike-specific TCR breadth and depth went up after people got two AZD1222 doses. Seropositive status at baseline applied to only six AZD1222 recipients. Among the donors, most were white British and more were female, and clonal diversity was possibly underestimated.

The CDR3 has 14 residues. In germline, CDR1 is ENHRY, CDR2 SYGVKD. Trimming took 6 bases from V and 3 from J; bases not matched to a gene: 3. Some clones are missing from TCRdb's copy, which holds only in-frame ones; the method was immunoSEQ multiplex PCR. The table records 95,000 or so clones, 70% to 90% of them present only once. Comments on this clone: Its antigen is not known.

The material sequenced was peripheral blood, taken on day 0 of AZD1222 vaccination. The clonotype was recovered from an adult in good health. The V gene is TRBV10-3, the J gene TRBJ2-2; 8 bases are shared with TRBD1. The CDR3 DNA is TGTGCCATCAGGGACAGGGTGTACACCGGGGAGCTGTTTTTT. Translated, it gives CAIRDRVYTGELFF.